Following are 20 T cell receptor beta chains from one sample sequenced in a study of metastatic and nonmetastatic thyroid tumors. TCRdb recomputed clones from the PCR reads via MiXCR. The sample consists of about 21,000 clones, approximately 12% of them appearing once. None of the patients had undergone any treatment ahead of thyroid surgery. Sequenced input: blood. These receptors were obtained from a female donor with papillary thyroid cancer or a benign thyroid nodule (not recorded which). Some clones in this sample may be carry-over from other donors' samples.

This clone came up once. This could be a read error, since a much larger clone is one nucleotide away. Other nucleotide sequences in the sample specify the same CDR3. V is TRBV20-1 and J is TRBJ1-4, with unresolved D. The CDR3 runs 13 residues. Germline V gives CDR1 DFQATT, CDR2 SNEGSKA (reference sequence). Here the CDR3 DNA reads TGCAGTGCTAGAGATTTGGGGTTTGAAAAGCTGTTTTTT. Protein product: CSARDLGFEKLFF.

This clone appeared a few times. This may be a read error, as it is one base from a much larger clone. The chain recombines TRBV19 with TRBJ1-5; D uncertain. The end of the DNA aligns better with TRBJ2-3, so the J call may be wrong. The CDR3 has 15 residues. In germline, CDR1 is LNHDA, CDR2 SQIVND (reference sequence). In DNA form, the CDR3 reads TGTGCCAGTAGTATTATGGTGACGGGCAATCAGCCCCAGTATTTT. This gives the protein CASSIMVTGNQPQYF.

By share, this clone counts as medium-sized. The chain joins TRBV28 to TRBJ2-7; D assignment may be TRBD1 or TRBD2 (5 bases each). CDR1 and CDR2 from the germline V gene are MDHEN and SYDVKM. Trimming stripped 4 bases from V and 4 bases from J, with 20 bases between. This CDR3 has 16 amino acids. Written as DNA, the CDR3 is TGTGCCAGCAGTTCCATACTGGGGCCAACGGGGTACGAGCAGTACTTC. It encodes CASSSILGPTGYEQYF. Full variable domain (missing parts from reference TRBV28 and TRBJ2-7): DVKVTQSSRYLVKRTGEKVFLECVQDMDHENMFWYRQDPGLGLRLIYFSYDVKMKEKGDIPEGYSVSREKKERFSLILESASTNQTSMYLCASSSILGPTGYEQYFGPGTRLTVT.

This clone was picked up many times. CDR3: CASSPKSNYNEQFF. In nucleotides, the CDR3 is TGTGCCAGCAGCCCCAAGTCAAACTACAATGAGCAGTTCTTC. The chain couples TRBV12-3 or TRBV12-4 to TRBJ2-1; no reliable D call. The CDR3 covers 14 residues. V shed 6 bases and J shed 3 bases, with 12 bases lying between them.

Sample share makes this clone medium-sized. The chain has TRBV6-1 and TRBJ2-7; TRBD1 aligns across 7 bases. This CDR3 comprises 15 residues. V dropped 6 bases and J dropped 2; count of bases not matched to a gene: 10. Germline-derived CDR1 and CDR2 are MNHNS and SASEGT. CDR3 sequence: CASRTYRDSTYEQYF. The DNA of the CDR3 is TGTGCCAGCAGGACGTACCGGGACAGTACCTACGAGCAGTACTTC.

This chain connects TRBV24-1 to TRBJ2-7, with D perhaps matching TRBD1 (5 bases). Germline lookup yields CDR1 KGHDR and CDR2 SFDVKD. Deletions cut 7 bases from V and 6 bases from J, with 18 bases between. The CDR3 sequence is 14 residues long. The CDR3 DNA reads TGTGCCACCAGCTTAGGGGTCCCAAGCTGCGAGCAGTACTTC. Protein: CATSLGVPSCEQYF.

This clone was seen only a few times. This may come from a read error, since a much larger clone is one base off. V usage is TRBV27 and J usage is TRBJ1-2; weak D call: TRBD1 (6 bases). V was pared by 5 bases and J by 5 bases, with 12 bases between. This CDR3 is built from 13 residues. Germline V gives CDR1 MNHEY, CDR2 SMNVEV (reference sequence). Here the CDR3 DNA reads TGTGCCAGCAGTAGTGGACAGCCATATGGCTACACCTTC. Amino acid sequence: CASSSGQPYGYTF.

The chain uses TRBV15 and TRBJ1-3, with a tentative D call TRBD1 (6 bases). Trimming took off 3 bases at V and 4 bases at J, with 16 bases between the two ends. This CDR3 spans 16 amino acids. The germline V gene encodes CDR1 LNHNV and CDR2 YYDKDF (reference sequence). This CDR3 reads CATSSSLDSEGNTIYF. CDR3 nucleotides: TGTGCCACCAGCAGTTCCCTGGACAGTGAAGGAAACACCATATATTTT.

There are many counts of this clone. The chain recombines TRBV11-2 with TRBJ2-7; D possibly corresponds to TRBD2 (5 bases). From germline, CDR1 is SGHAT and CDR2 FQNNGV. Trimming shortened V by 3 bases and J by 1 base, and 13 bases separated the two germline ends. The CDR3 extends over 15 amino acids. The CDR3: CASSFSRGPSYEQYF. CDR3 nucleotide sequence: TGTGCCAGCAGCTTTTCTCGGGGTCCATCCTACGAGCAGTACTTC.

This clone was seen ten or more times. The CDR3 DNA reads TGTGCCAGCAGCCAAGATTGGCCCGTAAACACTGAAGCTTTCTTT. This gives the protein CASSQDWPVNTEAFF. The rearrangement links TRBV3-1 to TRBJ1-1; D call uncertain. The germline CDR1 and CDR2 sequences are LGHDT and YNNKEL (reference sequence). V was shortened by 0 bases and J by 2 bases, with 10 bases between the two germline ends. There are 15 residues in the CDR3.

This clone occurred many times. This chain uses TRBV3-1 with TRBJ1-2; 8 positions match TRBD1. The germline gives CDR1 LGHDT, CDR2 YNNKEL (reference sequence). Trimming removed 5 bases from V and 4 bases from J; junction bases left unmatched: 3. This CDR3 spans 13 amino acids. The CDR3, as DNA: TGTGCCAGCAGCGGACAGGGTCGCTATGGCTACACCTTC. It is translated as CASSGQGRYGYTF.

In its sample, this clone was seen many times. This sample includes further DNA sequences coding for the same CDR3. The chain carries TRBV4-2 and TRBJ2-3, with D perhaps TRBD1 (5 bases). Germline assignment: CDR1 LGHNA and CDR2 YNFKEQ. The V and J ends lost 4 bases and 6 bases respectively, with 11 bases between them. This CDR3 has 13 residues. DNA of the CDR3: TGTGCCAGCAGCCGGACCCCAGGGGATACGCAGTATTTT. Protein sequence: CASSRTPGDTQYF.

This clone was recorded many times. The chain links TRBV7-6 to TRBJ2-5; D gene ambiguous. The CDR3 runs 12 residues. Trimming took 4 bases from V and 4 from J, leaving 7 bases between them. CDR1 is SGHVS, CDR2 FNYEAQ, per germline. In nucleotides, the CDR3 is TGTGCCAGCAGCTCCCGGGCAGAGACCCAGTACTTC. Its translation is CASSSRAETQYF.

To note about this clone: At one end, the junction sequence differs from germline, possibly due to a read error. The rearrangement links TRBV11-2 to TRBJ2-3; D may be TRBD1 or TRBD2 (6 bases each). The CDR3 consists of 14 residues. Germline CDR1 and CDR2: SGHAT and FQNNGV. This CDR3 is CASSLVGGTDTHYF. CDR3 bases: TGTGCCAGCAGCTTAGTCGGGGGCACGGATACGCATTATTTT.

This clone was counted once. The genes are TRBV11-2 and TRBJ2-7, with D unresolved. Germline lookup yields CDR1 SGHAT and CDR2 FQNNGV. The CDR3 covers 11 residues. Trimming took off 3 bases at V and 5 bases at J, with 5 bases between the two ends. CDR3 nucleotide sequence: TGTGCCAGCAGCTTTGTCCACGAGCAGTACTTC. The encoded protein is CASSFVHEQYF.

This clone has ten or more counts. Being one base from a much bigger clone, this may be a read error. Other nucleotide sequences in the sample specify the same CDR3. The CDR3 region is CASTWTGWITEAFF. DNA of the CDR3: TGTGCCAGCACCTGGACAGGGTGGATCACCGAAGCTTTCTTT. The genes are TRBV6-2 or TRBV6-3 and TRBJ1-1; 8 positions match TRBD1. There are 14 residues in the CDR3. The trim removed 7 bases at V and 8 bases at J, leaving 12 bases unmatched. The germline gives CDR1 MNHEY, CDR2 SVGEGT.

The chain carries TRBV11-1 and TRBJ1-2; D is unresolved. CDR1 and CDR2 (germline): SGHAT, FQDESV (reference sequence). CDR3 size: 14 residues. The V end was cut by 1 base, the J end by 8 bases, with 14 bases between. The chain's CDR3 is CASSLGRNSGGYTF. CDR3 bases: TGTGCCAGCAGCTTAGGACGCAATTCTGGGGGCTACACCTTC.

This clone was recorded a few times. The chain has TRBV7-9 and TRBJ2-3; D unclear. Germline CDR1 and CDR2: SEHNR and FQNEAQ (reference sequence). Trimming took 5 bases from V and 2 from J, leaving 5 bases between them. The CDR3 is 12 amino acids. CDR3 sequence reads: CASSPHTDTQYF. CDR3 in DNA: TGTGCCAGCAGCCCCCACACAGATACGCAGTATTTT. Full variable domain (outside the CDR3, taken from reference TRBV7-9 and TRBJ2-3): DTGVSQNPRHKITKRGQNVTFRCDPISEHNRLYWYRQTLGQGPEFLTYFQNEAQLEKSRLLSDRFSAERPKGSFSTLEIQRTEQGDSAMYLCASSPHTDTQYFGPGTRLTVL.

This clone was detected a few times. This chain uses TRBV6-5 with TRBJ1-5; D may be TRBD1 (5 bases). V gave up 3 bases and J gave up 5 bases, with 14 bases separating them. The germline CDR1 and CDR2 sequences are MNHEY and SVGAGI. The CDR3 has 15 residues. CDR3 nucleotide sequence: TGTGCCAGCAGTTATGAGCGGGGCAGCGATCAGCCCCAGCATTTT. Protein sequence: CASSYERGSDQPQHF.

This clone was detected ten times or more. The gene calls are TRBV5-6 and TRBJ1-1, with 7 positions matching TRBD1. Germline CDR1 reads SGHDT; CDR2 reads YYEEEE. V dropped 4 bases and J dropped 7; count of bases not matched to a gene: 10. The CDR3 is made up of 14 amino acids. CDR3 protein: CASSDGTAEYEAFF. The CDR3 DNA is TGTGCCAGCAGCGACGGGACAGCTGAATATGAAGCTTTCTTT.